Sequencing of this T cell receptor (beta chain) was carried out in a study of blood T cell repertoires in COVID-19. Turning to the study itself: Samples representing acute and convalescent COVID-19 were sourced from the United States, Italy and Spain. The analysed material was cDNA or gDNA that came from T cells, B-cell-depleted T cells, or PBMCs.

The V and J ends lost 3 bases and 4 bases, in that order; junction bases with no gene match: 12. From germline, CDR1 is DFQATT and CDR2 SNEGSKA (reference sequence). CDR3 length: 16 amino acids. Source study methods: Amplification from reference gene primers served as the basis for estimated nucleated cell counts. Assay used: immunoSEQ multiplex PCR; TCRdb lists only in-frame clones, some missing. V, J and clone size were drawn from that table, and D and trimming were deduced from the DNA. The data show about 110,000 clones, approximately 62% seen once. This chain joins TRBV20-1 and TRBJ2-1; TRBD2 agrees at 7 bases. Sequencing was done on a sample of peripheral blood. This receptor was obtained from a man older than 75 with acute or convalescent COVID-19. CDR3 protein: CSASMRETRGYNEQFF. The CDR3 bases are TGCAGTGCTAGTATGCGGGAGACTAGAGGTTACAATGAGCAGTTCTTC.